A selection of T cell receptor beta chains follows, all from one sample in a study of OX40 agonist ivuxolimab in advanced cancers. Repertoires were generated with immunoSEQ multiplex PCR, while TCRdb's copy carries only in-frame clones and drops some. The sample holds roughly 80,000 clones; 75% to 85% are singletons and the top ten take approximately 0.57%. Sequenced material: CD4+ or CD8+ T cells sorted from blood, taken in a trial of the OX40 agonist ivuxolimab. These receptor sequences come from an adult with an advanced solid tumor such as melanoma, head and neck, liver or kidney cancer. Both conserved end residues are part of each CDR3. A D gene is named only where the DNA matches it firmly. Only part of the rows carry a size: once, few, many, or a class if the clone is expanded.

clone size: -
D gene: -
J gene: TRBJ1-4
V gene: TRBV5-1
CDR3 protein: CASSPGAGRTVSTNEKLFF
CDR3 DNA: TGCGCCAGCAGCCCCGGGGCAGGGAGAACTGTTTCAACTAATGAAAAACTGTTTTTT

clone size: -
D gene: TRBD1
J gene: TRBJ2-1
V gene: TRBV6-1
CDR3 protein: CASPEGDREGRQFF
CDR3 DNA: TGTGCCAGCCCCGAGGGGGACAGGGAAGGGCGGCAGTTCTTC

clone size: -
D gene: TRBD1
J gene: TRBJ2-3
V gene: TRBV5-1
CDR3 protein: CASSSGTGADTQYF
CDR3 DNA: TGCGCCAGCAGTTCCGGGACAGGAGCAGATACGCAGTATTTT

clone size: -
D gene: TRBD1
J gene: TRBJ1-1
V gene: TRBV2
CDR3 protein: CASSERGQGKTEAFF
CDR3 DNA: TGTGCCAGCAGTGAACGGGGACAGGGGAAGACTGAAGCTTTCTTT

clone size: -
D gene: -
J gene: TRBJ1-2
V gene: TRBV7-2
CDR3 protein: CARPSQELSGYTF
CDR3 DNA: TGTGCCAGGCCAAGTCAGGAGCTATCGGGCTACACCTTC

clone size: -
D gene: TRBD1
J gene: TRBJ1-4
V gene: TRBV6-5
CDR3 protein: CASSASGTAYEKLFF
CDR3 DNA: TGTGCCAGCAGTGCTTCCGGGACAGCGTATGAAAAACTGTTTTTT

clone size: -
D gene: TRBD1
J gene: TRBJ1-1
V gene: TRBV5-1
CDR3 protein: CASSFDRGPADTEAFF
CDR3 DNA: TGCGCCAGCAGCTTCGACAGGGGCCCAGCGGACACTGAAGCTTTCTTT

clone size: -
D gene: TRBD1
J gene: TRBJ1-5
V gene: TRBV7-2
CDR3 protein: CASSRDRSSNQPQHF
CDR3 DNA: TGTGCCAGCAGCCGGGACAGATCTAGCAATCAGCCCCAGCATTTT

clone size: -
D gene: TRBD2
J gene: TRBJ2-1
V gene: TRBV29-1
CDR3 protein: CSVVGGGSSYNEQFF
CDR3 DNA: TGCAGCGTTGTCGGGGGGGGAAGCTCCTACAATGAGCAGTTCTTC

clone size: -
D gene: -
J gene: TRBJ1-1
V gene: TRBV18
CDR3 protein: CASSRRTENTEAFF
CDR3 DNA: TGTGCCAGCTCCAGACGGACGGAGAACACTGAAGCTTTCTTT

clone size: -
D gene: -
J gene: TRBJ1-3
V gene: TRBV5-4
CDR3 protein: CASSLAGAGNTIYF
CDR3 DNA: TGTGCCAGCAGCTTGGCGGGAGCTGGAAACACCATATATTTT

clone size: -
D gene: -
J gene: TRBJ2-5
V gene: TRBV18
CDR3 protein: CASSQDGQETQYF
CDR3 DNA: TGTGCCAGCTCACAAGACGGGCAAGAGACCCAGTACTTC

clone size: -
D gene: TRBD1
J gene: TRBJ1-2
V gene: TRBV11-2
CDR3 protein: CASGTGERGYTF
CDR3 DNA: TGTGCCAGCGGGACAGGGGAGCGTGGCTACACCTTC

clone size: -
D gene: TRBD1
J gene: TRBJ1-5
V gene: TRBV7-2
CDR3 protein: CASSGTGGGQPQHF
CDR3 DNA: TGTGCCAGCAGCGGAACAGGGGGCGGTCAGCCCCAGCATTTT

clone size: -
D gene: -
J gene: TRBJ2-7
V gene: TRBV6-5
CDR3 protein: CASSSHEGKGYEQYF
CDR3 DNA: TGTGCCAGCAGTTCCCACGAGGGGAAAGGCTACGAGCAGTACTTC

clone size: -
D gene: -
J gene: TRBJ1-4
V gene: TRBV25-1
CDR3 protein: CASSDSRTNEKLFF
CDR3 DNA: TGTGCCAGCAGTGATTCACGGACTAATGAAAAACTGTTTTTT

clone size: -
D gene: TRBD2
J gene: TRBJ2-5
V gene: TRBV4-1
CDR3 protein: CASRPAGGAGETQYF
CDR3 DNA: TGCGCCAGCAGGCCAGCCGGGGGGGCGGGAGAGACCCAGTACTTC

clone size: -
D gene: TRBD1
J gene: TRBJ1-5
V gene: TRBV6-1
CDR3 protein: CASSDTQGDQPQHF
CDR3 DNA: TGTGCCAGCAGTGATACGCAGGGGGATCAGCCCCAGCATTTT

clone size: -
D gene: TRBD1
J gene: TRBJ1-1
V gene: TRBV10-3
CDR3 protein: CAIRQGATEAFF
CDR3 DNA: TGTGCCATCAGACAGGGGGCCACTGAAGCTTTCTTT

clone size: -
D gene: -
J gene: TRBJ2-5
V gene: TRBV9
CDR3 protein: CASSVAEFETQYF
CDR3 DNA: TGTGCCAGCAGCGTAGCTGAGTTCGAGACCCAGTACTTC

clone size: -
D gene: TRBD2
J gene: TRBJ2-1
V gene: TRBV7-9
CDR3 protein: CASSLALRTSGYNEQFF
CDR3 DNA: TGTGCCAGCAGCTTGGCCCTCCGGACTAGCGGGTACAATGAGCAGTTCTTC

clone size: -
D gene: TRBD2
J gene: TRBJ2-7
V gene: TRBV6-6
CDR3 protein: CASIPSGGYEQYF
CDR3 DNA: TGTGCCAGCATCCCTAGCGGGGGCTACGAGCAGTACTTC

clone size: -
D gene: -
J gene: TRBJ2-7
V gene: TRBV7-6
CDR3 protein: CASSLAEAATYEQYF
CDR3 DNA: TGTGCCAGCAGCTTAGCAGAAGCCGCTACCTACGAGCAGTACTTC

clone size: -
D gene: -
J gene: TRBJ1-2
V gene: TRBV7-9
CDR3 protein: CASSLMGMGYGYTF
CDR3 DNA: TGTGCCAGCAGCTTAATGGGAATGGGCTATGGCTACACCTTC

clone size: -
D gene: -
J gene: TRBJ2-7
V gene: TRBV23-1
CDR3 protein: CASNPWGSFSSYEQYF
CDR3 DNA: TGCGCCAGCAACCCCTGGGGTAGTTTTAGCTCCTACGAGCAGTACTTC

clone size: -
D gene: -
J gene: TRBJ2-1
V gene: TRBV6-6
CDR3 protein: CASSYSTTSNEQFF
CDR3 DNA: TGTGCCAGCAGTTACTCTACTACCTCCAATGAGCAGTTCTTC

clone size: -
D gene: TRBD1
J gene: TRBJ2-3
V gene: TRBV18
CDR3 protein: CASSLGQGEYTQYF
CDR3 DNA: TGTGCCAGCTCACTGGGACAGGGGGAATATACGCAGTATTTT

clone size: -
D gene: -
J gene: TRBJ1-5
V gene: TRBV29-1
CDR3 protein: CSVRGLGGQPQHF
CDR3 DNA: TGCAGCGTTCGAGGGCTAGGGGGTCAGCCCCAGCATTTT

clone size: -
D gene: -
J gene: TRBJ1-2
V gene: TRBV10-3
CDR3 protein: CAISGYDRTTYGYTF
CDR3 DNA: TGTGCCATCAGTGGGTATGACAGGACAACCTATGGCTACACCTTC

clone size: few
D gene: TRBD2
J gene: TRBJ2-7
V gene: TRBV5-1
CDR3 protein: CASSLVGLAGANEQYF
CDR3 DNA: TGCGCCAGCAGCTTGGTCGGACTAGCGGGGGCCAACGAGCAGTACTTC

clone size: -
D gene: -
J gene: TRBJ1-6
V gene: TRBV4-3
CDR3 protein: CASSQHSGGVSYNSPLHF
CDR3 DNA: TGCGCCAGCAGCCAACATAGCGGCGGGGTCTCCTATAATTCACCCCTCCACTTT

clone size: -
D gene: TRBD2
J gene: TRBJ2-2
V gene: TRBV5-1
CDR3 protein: CASSSGLANTGELFF
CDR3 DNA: TGCGCCAGCAGCTCGGGACTAGCGAACACCGGGGAGCTGTTTTTT

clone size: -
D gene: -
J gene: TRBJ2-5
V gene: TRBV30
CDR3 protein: CACGWSQETQYF
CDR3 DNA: TGTGCCTGTGGTTGGAGTCAAGAGACCCAGTACTTC

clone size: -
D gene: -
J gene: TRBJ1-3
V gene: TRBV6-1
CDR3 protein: CAAEIALGNTIYF
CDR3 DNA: TGTGCCGCGGAGATAGCTCTCGGAAACACCATATATTTT

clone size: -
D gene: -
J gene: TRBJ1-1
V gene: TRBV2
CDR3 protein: CASSAGRATNTEAFF
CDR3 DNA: TGTGCCAGCAGTGCCGGTAGGGCGACGAACACTGAAGCTTTCTTT